This T cell receptor beta chain comes out of a study of T cells after yellow fever vaccination. Findings and limits, study-wide: FACS-sorted repertoires could contain abundant clonotypes contaminating from the bulk population.

This clonotype was counted a few times. Antigen specificity is unknown. The germline V gene encodes CDR1 SGHDT and CDR2 YYEEEE. There are 14 residues in the CDR3. V shed 2 bases and J 4 bases; nucleotides not matched to a gene: 5. As TCR cDNA was made by 5'RACE template switching, a universal primer site and UMIs were added. MiXCR, run by TCRdb on the 5' RACE reads, gives a single entry per CDR3 protein. The table includes around 68,000 distinct CDR3 sequences, around 7.9% detected once. This specimen was CD8+ T cells sorted from PBMCs, taken 10 to 11 days after the first yellow fever vaccination. The TCR was taken from a man aged 18 to 30 who received the YFV17D yellow fever vaccine. V is TRBV5-6 and J is TRBJ2-5; 7 bases agree with TRBD1. The CDR3 region is CASSFGTVLETQYF. As DNA, the CDR3 is TGTGCCAGCAGCTTCGGGACAGTTTTAGAGACCCAGTACTTC.